This T cell receptor (beta chain) was captured in a study of blood T cell repertoires in COVID-19 (dated by TCRdb to between 2020 and 2021). With respect to the entire study: Collaborator samples came from the United States, Italy and Spain and covered acute and convalescent phases of COVID-19. Where available, HLA class I and class II types were taken from metadata supplied by the sample provider and were not determined by assay-based typing. The prospective study material was composed of cDNA or gDNA derived from T cells, B-cell-depleted T cells, or PBMCs. A de-identified subject ID, COVID-19 status, age in years and sex were almost always included in the sample metadata. Samples came from the ongoing ImmuneRACE study (first 160 participants) plus 1,254 subjects from 6 global collaborators. A freely available public database, intended as a resource for researchers studying the immune response to SARS-CoV-2, is where the repertoires were released. Subjects who had been exposed to COVID-19, were actively infected with it, or had recovered from it provided the deeply sampled blood TCRbeta repertoires that made up the dataset. Overall study results and their limits: Clinical and demographic metadata were provided uncurated, with the amount varying by source and participant.

The germline V gene (reference sequence) gives CDR1 as LGHDT and CDR2 as YNNKEL. The CDR3 spans 13 residues, from the cysteine through the phenylalanine. Only CDR3 DNA remains: 39 bases, in frame from the first base. V and J are truncated by 5 bases and 4 bases respectively, leaving an intervening sequence of 11 bases. With respect to this clone: Its antigen remains undetermined. No quality values exist for individual bases; no much larger clone is one base distant.

TCRbeta CDR3 regions were amplified from genomic DNA by means of the immunoSEQ Assay, a bias-controlled multiplex PCR. The study's own analysis went as follows. The number of nucleated cells in each sample was estimated from the amplification of reference gene primers within the assay. To quantify the absolute abundance of each unique TCRbeta CDR3 rearrangement, sequence reads were collapsed and filtered. For each sample, productive Simpson clonality was calculated as the square root of Simpson's diversity index across productive rearrangements. TCRdb took over this immuneACCESS table, retaining in-frame rearrangements with V and J assigned. Such tables are incomplete; in checked studies, under half of the missing clones stem from an unresolved V gene, and the remainder is unexplained. That table gives V, J and clone size, and the DNA gave D and trimming. The sample records 150,000 to 200,000 clones, around 82% of which are singletons. 15% to 20% of the sample lies in the top ten.

A second Seattle source provided samples from volunteer blood donors who had recovered from COVID-19. Whole blood was collected in K2EDTA tubes by collaborating institutions according to the institutions' own protocols. For TCRbeta analysis, collaborators shipped samples in one of three forms: frozen whole blood, isolated PBMCs, or DNA extracted from either of those sample types. The receptor was isolated from a woman in her 70s who had recovered from COVID-19. The V and J genes are TRBV3-1 (or the pseudogene TRBV3-2) and TRBJ1-2, with no confident D gene call. The source material was peripheral blood. CDR3 loop: CASSDRRSYGYTF. The DNA sequence is given as TGTGCCAGCAGCGATAGGCGGAGCTATGGCTACACCTTC.